This TCR beta chain emerged from a study of T cells in tumors after PD-1 blockade. The CDR3 is made up of 16 amino acids. Germline trimming cut 3 bases from V and 6 bases from J; bases unmatched to any gene: 8. Per the germline V gene, CDR1 is WSHSY and CDR2 is SAAADI. This clone has more than one count but fewer than ten. Measured with immunoSEQ multiplex PCR; TCRdb has only the in-frame clones, and not every one. The sample carries 4,700 or so clones, approximately 70% recorded once. Specimen: tumor tissue, collected before anti-PD-1 treatment. The sequence was collected from a human donor with cutaneous squamous cell carcinoma. This chain joins TRBV10-2 and TRBJ2-2; 9 bases map to TRBD1. The CDR3 coding sequence is TGCGCCAGCAGTGACCCGGACAGGGGATGGGCCGGGGAGCTGTTTTTT. Translating it yields CASSDPDRGWAGELFF.